The entry below gives a single TCR beta chain sequence along with its context. These data originate in a study of CD8 T cells in Susac syndrome. The germline V gene encodes CDR1 MNHEY and CDR2 SVGEGT. The CDR3 covers 15 residues. V was pared by 3 bases and J by 5 bases, with 9 bases of the junction left unmatched. The sequenced target, TCR beta, came from blood CD8+ and CD4+ T cells. Negative isolation was used for CD8+ and CD4+ T cells, and FACS enrichment was applied to TEMRA cells. It was with random hexamers that roughly 0.5 to 1 ug RNA was reverse transcribed. Across 54 Vbeta and 13 Jbeta, immunoSEQ multiplex PCR amplified TCR beta CDR3. In TCRdb, the immunoSEQ multiplex PCR reads were re-called with MiXCR into one record per CDR3 protein. The sample consists of some 300,000 distinct CDR3 sequences, about 88% of them appearing once.

Sequenced: CD8+ T cells from PBMCs. V gene TRBV6-2 or TRBV6-3 combines with J gene TRBJ2-7; 8 nucleotides line up with TRBD1. This TCR came from a human donor with multiple sclerosis. CDR3 amino acids: CASSYPPDRADEQYF. The CDR3 DNA reads as TGTGCCAGCAGTTATCCCCCGGACAGGGCGGACGAGCAGTACTTC.